This T cell receptor (beta chain) is drawn from a study of blood T cell repertoires in COVID-19. Background on the study: Sources were T cells, B-cell-depleted T cells, or PBMCs; the material itself was cDNA or gDNA.

Sequencing used immunoSEQ multiplex PCR; TCRdb keeps in-frame clones, though not all of them. The top ten hold 4% to 5.5% of the sample, which has over 350,000 clones, roughly 89% seen once. The CDR3 contains 15 residues. Trimming cost V 3 bases and J 4 bases, with 12 bases left between them. CDR1 is LNHNV and CDR2 is YYDKDF in the germline V gene (reference sequence). The sequenced sample was peripheral blood. The source of this sequence is a woman in her 30s with acute or convalescent COVID-19. The V and J genes are TRBV15 and TRBJ1-4; D is undetermined. CDR3 nucleotides: TGTGCCACCAGCAGTGGGAGCGGAGGTAATGAAAAACTGTTTTTT. Protein: CATSSGSGGNEKLFF. The full variable domain, rest sourced from reference TRBV15 and TRBJ1-4, is DAMVIQNPRYQVTQFGKPVTLSCSQTLNHNVMYWYQQKSSQAPKLLFHYYDKDFNNEADTPDNFQSRRPNTSFCFLDIRSPGLGDTAMYLCATSSGSGGNEKLFFGSGTQLSVL.